The rows below give T cell receptor beta chains drawn from one sample of a study of cytomegalovirus exposure and HLA in healthy donors. TCRdb's table, derived via immunoSEQ multiplex PCR, lists solely in-frame clones and lacks some. The table includes around 91,000 clones, more than 55% detected once. The sample taken for sequencing was PBMCs. The receptors derive from a human donor in good health. CDR3s include the opening cysteine and the closing phenylalanine or tryptophan. D genes are given only for firm matches. The size of a clone is reported for some rows only, either as once, few or many, or as a class for expanded clones.

d_gene	j_gene	v_gene	abundance	CDR3aa	CDR3nt
TRBD1	TRBJ1-2	TRBV11-2	-	CASSPPALLDRIYGYTF	TGTGCCAGCAGCCCCCCGGCACTATTGGACAGGATCTATGGCTACACCTTC
-	TRBJ2-3	TRBV14	-	CASSPLLPDTQYF	TGTGCCAGCAGCCCACTACTCCCAGATACGCAGTATTTT
-	TRBJ1-1	TRBV7-9	-	CASSLGWANTEAFF	TGTGCCAGCAGCTTAGGTTGGGCTAACACTGAAGCTTTCTTT
TRBD1	TRBJ1-4	TRBV5-6	-	CASSPPGQTNEKLFF	TGTGCCAGCAGCCCACCGGGACAGACAAATGAAAAACTGTTTTTT
-	TRBJ1-6	TRBV19	few	CASSIRQAPAGSPLHF	TGTGCCAGTAGTATTCGACAGGCCCCCGCGGGTTCACCCCTCCACTTT
TRBD1	TRBJ2-2	TRBV10-3	-	CAISGTGTGNTGELFF	TGTGCCATCAGTGGGACCGGGACAGGGAACACCGGGGAGCTGTTTTTT
-	TRBJ2-3	TRBV6-1	-	CASSSGDSTDTQYF	TGTGCCAGCTCCTCGGGAGATAGCACAGATACGCAGTATTTT
TRBD1	TRBJ2-7	TRBV28	-	CASSSIGTGATYEQYF	TGTGCCAGCAGTTCCATAGGGACAGGGGCGACCTACGAGCAGTACTTC
TRBD1	TRBJ2-2	TRBV7-3	-	CASSLTTGQGATGELFF	TGTGCCAGCAGCTTGACGACGGGCCAGGGGGCAACCGGGGAGCTGTTTTTT
TRBD1	TRBJ1-1	TRBV18	-	CASRGQGPNTEAFF	TGTGCCAGCCGAGGACAGGGTCCGAACACTGAAGCTTTCTTT
-	TRBJ1-6	TRBV4-3	-	CASSQVRGIGYSPLHF	TGCGCCAGCAGCCAAGTAAGGGGGATTGGGTATTCACCCCTCCACTTT
-	TRBJ1-1	TRBV4-1	-	CASSQVAAPANTEAFF	TGCGCCAGCAGCCAAGTAGCGGCACCTGCGAACACTGAAGCTTTCTTT
-	TRBJ2-7	TRBV6-6	-	CASSYSMWQGSNEQYF	TGTGCCAGCAGTTACTCGATGTGGCAGGGCAGCAACGAGCAGTACTTC
-	TRBJ2-7	TRBV5-4	-	CASSLPGAKYEQYF	TGTGCCAGCAGCTTGCCTGGGGCCAAATACGAGCAGTACTTC
TRBD1	TRBJ2-7	TRBV4-1	-	CASSQGEKGRGNFYEQYF	TGCGCCAGCAGCCAAGGGGAGAAGGGCAGGGGGAATTTTTACGAGCAGTACTTC